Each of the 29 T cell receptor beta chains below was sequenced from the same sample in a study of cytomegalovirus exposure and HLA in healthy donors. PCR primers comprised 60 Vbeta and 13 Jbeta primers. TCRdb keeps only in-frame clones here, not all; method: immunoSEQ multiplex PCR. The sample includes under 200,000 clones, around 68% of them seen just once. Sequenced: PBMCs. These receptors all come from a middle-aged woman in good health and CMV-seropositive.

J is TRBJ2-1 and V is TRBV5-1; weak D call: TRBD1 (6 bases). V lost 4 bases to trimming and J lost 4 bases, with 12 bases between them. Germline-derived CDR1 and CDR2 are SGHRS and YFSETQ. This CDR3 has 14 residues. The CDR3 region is CASSALTGYNEQFF. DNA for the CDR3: TGCGCCAGCAGCGCCCTTACAGGGTACAATGAGCAGTTCTTC.

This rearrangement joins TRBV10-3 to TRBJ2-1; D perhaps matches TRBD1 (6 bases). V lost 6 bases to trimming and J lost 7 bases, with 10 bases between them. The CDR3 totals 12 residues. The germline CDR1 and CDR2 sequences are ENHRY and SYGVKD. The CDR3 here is CAISGQLNEQFF. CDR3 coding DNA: TGTGCCATCAGCGGACAGCTGAATGAGCAGTTCTTC.

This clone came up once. As DNA, the CDR3 is TGTGCCAGCAGTTCGGACCAGGGTCTCATTGAAAAACTGTTTTTT. It codes for CASSSDQGLIEKLFF. This sequence joins TRBV28 and TRBJ1-4; TRBD1 might be the D (5 bases). Deletions cut 4 bases from V and 7 bases from J, with 16 bases between. Germline CDR1 MDHEN, CDR2 SYDVKM. CDR3 length: 15 residues.

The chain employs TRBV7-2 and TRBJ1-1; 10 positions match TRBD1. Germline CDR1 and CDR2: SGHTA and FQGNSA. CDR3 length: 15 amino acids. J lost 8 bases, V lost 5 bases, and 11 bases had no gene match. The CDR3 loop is CASSAGTGVSPEAFF. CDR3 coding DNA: TGTGCCAGCAGCGCCGGGACAGGGGTTTCGCCCGAAGCTTTCTTT.

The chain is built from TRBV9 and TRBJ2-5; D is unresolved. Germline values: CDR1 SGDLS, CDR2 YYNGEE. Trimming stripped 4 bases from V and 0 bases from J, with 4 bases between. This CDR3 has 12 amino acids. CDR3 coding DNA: TGTGCCAGCAGCTCGGACCAAGAGACCCAGTACTTC. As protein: CASSSDQETQYF.

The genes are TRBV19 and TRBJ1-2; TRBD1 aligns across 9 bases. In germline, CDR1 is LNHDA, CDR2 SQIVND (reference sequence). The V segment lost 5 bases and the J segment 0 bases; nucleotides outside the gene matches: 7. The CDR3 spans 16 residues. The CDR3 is CASSPAGTGTNYGYTF. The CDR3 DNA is TGTGCCAGTAGTCCGGCCGGGACAGGGACTAACTATGGCTACACCTTC.

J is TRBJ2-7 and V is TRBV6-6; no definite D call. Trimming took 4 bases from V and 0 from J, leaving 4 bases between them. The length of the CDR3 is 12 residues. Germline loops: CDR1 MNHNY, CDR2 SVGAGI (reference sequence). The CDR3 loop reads CASSSVSYEQYF. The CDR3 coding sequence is TGTGCCAGCAGTTCAGTCTCCTACGAGCAGTACTTC.

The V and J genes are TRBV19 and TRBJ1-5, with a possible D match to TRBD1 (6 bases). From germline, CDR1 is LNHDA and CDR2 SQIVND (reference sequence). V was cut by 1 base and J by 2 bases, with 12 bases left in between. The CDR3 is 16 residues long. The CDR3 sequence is CASSIAPTGGNQPQHF. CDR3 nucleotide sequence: TGTGCCAGTAGTATAGCCCCGACAGGCGGCAATCAGCCCCAGCATTTT.

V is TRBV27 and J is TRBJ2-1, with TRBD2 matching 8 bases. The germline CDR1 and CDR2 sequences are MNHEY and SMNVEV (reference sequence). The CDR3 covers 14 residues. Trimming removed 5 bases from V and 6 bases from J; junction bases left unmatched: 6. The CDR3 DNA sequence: TGTGCCAGCAGTCTTGGGGCGGGAGGCAATGAGCAGTTCTTC. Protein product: CASSLGAGGNEQFF.

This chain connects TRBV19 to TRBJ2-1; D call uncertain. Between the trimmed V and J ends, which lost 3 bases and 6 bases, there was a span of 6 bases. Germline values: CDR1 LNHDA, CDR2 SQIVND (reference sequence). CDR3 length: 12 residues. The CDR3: CASSIGFNEQFF. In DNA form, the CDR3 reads TGTGCCAGTAGTATTGGCTTCAATGAGCAGTTCTTC.

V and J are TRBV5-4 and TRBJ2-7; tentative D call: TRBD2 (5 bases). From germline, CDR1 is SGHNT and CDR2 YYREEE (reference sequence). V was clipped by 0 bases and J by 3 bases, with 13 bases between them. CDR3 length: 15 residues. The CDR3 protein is CASSLESGHYYEQYF. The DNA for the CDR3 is TGTGCCAGCAGCTTGGAGAGCGGCCACTACTACGAGCAGTACTTC.

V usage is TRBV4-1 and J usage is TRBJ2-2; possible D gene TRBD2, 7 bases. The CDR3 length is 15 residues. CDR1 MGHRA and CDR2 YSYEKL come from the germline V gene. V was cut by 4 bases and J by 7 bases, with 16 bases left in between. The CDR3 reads CASSPLGGLDGELFF. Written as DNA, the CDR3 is TGCGCCAGCAGCCCCCTGGGGGGGCTGGACGGGGAGCTGTTTTTT.

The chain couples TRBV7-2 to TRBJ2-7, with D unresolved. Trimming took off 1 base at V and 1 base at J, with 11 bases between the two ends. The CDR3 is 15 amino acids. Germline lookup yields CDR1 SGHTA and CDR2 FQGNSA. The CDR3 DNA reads TGTGCCAGCAGCTTAGGTTCCCCAGATTCCTACGAGCAGTACTTC. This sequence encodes CASSLGSPDSYEQYF.

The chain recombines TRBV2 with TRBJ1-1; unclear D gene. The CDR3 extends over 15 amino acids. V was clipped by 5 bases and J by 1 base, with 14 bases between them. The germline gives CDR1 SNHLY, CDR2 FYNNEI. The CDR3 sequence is CASSPFPRGNTEAFF. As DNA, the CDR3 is TGTGCCAGCAGTCCTTTCCCCCGGGGGAACACTGAAGCTTTCTTT. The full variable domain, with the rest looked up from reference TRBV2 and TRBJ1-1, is EPEVTQTPSHQVTQMGQEVILRCVPISNHLYFYWYRQILGQKVEFLVSFYNNEISEKSEIFDDQFSVERPDGSNFTLKIRSTKLEDSAMYFCASSPFPRGNTEAFFGQGTRLTVV.

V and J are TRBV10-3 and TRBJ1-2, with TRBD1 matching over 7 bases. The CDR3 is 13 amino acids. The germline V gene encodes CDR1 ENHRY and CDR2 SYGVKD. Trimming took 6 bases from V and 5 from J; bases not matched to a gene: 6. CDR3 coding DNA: TGTGCCATCAGCGATCAGGGGGAGTATGGCTACACCTTC. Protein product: CAISDQGEYGYTF.

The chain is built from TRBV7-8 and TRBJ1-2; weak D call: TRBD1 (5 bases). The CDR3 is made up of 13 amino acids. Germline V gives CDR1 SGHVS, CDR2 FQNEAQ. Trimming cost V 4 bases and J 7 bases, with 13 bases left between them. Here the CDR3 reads CASSSRDLSGYTF. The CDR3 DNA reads TGTGCCAGCAGCTCCAGGGATCTTAGTGGCTACACCTTC.

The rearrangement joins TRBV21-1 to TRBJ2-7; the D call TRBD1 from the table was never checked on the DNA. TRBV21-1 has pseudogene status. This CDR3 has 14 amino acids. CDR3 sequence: CASSWPRGWSEQYF. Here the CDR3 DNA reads TGTGCCAGCAGCTGGCCCAGGGGGTGGAGCGAGCAGTACTTC.

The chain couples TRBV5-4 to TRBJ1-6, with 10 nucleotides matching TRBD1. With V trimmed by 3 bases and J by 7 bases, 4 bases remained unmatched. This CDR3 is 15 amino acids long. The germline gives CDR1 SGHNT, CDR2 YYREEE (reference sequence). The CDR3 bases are TGTGCCAGCAGCTCAGGGGGACAGGGGAATTCACCCCTCCACTTT. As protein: CASSSGGQGNSPLHF.

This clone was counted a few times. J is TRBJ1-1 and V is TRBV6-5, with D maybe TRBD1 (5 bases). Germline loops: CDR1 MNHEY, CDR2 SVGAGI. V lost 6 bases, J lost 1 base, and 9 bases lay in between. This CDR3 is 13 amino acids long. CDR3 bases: TGTGCCAGCAGCTTGACAGAGAACACTGAAGCTTTCTTT. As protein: CASSLTENTEAFF.

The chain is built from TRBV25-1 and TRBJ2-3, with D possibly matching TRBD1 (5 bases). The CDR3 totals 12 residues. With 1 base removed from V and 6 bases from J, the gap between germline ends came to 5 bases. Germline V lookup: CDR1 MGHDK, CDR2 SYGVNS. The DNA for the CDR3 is TGTGCCAGCAGTGAATCAGGGGATACGCAGTATTTT. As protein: CASSESGDTQYF.

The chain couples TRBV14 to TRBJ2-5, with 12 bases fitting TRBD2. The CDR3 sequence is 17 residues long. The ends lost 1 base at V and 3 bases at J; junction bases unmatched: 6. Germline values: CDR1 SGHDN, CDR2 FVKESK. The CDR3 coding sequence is TGTGCCAGCAGCCAAGCCGGGACTAGCGGGCCAGAAGAGACCCAGTACTTC. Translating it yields CASSQAGTSGPEETQYF.

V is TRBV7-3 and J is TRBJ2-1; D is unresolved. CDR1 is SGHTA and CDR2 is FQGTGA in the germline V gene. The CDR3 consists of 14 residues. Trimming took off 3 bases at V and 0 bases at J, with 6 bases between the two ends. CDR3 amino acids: CASSFLPSYNEQFF. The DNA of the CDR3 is TGTGCCAGCAGCTTTCTTCCCTCCTACAATGAGCAGTTCTTC.

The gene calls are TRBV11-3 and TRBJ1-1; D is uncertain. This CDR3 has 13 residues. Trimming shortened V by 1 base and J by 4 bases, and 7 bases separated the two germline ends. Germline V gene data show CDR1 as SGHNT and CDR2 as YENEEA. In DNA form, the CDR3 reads TGTGCCAGCAGCTTAGTCGGTACCACTGAAGCTTTCTTT. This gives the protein CASSLVGTTEAFF.

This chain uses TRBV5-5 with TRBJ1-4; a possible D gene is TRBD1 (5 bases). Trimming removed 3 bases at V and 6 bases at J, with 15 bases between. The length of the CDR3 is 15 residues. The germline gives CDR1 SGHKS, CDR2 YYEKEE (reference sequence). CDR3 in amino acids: CASSSSGRVDEKLFF. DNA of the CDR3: TGTGCCAGCAGCTCCTCGGGCAGGGTAGATGAAAAACTGTTTTTT.

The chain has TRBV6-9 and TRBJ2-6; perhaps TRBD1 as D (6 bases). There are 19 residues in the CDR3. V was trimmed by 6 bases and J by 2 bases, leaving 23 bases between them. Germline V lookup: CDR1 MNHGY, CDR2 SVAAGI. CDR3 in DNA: TGTGCCAGCAGCCTGGGAACAAGCTCCCAGGGGCCTGGGGCCAACGTCCTGACTTTC. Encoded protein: CASSLGTSSQGPGANVLTF.

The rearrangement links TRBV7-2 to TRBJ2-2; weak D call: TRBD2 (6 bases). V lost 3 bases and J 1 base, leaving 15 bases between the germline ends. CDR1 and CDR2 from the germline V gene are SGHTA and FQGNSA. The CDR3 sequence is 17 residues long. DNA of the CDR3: TGTGCCAGCAGCTTTGGGGGGTGGACTTTGAACACCGGGGAGCTGTTTTTT. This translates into CASSFGGWTLNTGELFF.

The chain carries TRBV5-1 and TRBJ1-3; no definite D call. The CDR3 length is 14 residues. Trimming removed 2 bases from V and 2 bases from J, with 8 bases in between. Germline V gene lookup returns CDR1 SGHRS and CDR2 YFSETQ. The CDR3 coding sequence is TGCGCCAGCAGCTTTGGACTGACTGGAAACACCATATATTTT. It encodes CASSFGLTGNTIYF.

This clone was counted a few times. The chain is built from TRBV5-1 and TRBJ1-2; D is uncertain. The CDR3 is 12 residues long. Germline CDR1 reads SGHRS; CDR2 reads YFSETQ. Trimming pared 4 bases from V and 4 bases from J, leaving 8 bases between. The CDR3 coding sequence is TGCGCCAGCAGCCGGGAGGGCTATGGCTACACCTTC. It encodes CASSREGYGYTF.

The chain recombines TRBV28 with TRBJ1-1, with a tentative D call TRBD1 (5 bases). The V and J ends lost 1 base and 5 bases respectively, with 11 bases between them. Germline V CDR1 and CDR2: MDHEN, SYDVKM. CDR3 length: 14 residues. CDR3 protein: CASSLFRGRTEAFF. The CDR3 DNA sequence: TGTGCCAGCAGTTTATTTAGGGGTCGGACTGAAGCTTTCTTT.